This TCR beta chain was recorded in a study of blood T cell repertoires in COVID-19. Study-level background: Nucleic acid was either cDNA or gDNA, and it came from T cells, B-cell-depleted T cells, or PBMCs.

Assay: immunoSEQ multiplex PCR; the TCRdb copy retains only in-frame clones and omits some. Of about 290,000 clones listed, around 81% are singletons. Germline values: CDR1 MNHEY, CDR2 SVGEGT. The CDR3 has 16 residues. Germline trimming cut 0 bases from V and 3 bases from J; bases unmatched to any gene: 6. The sample consisted of peripheral blood. The source is a woman aged 45-60 years with active or convalescent COVID-19. The rearrangement uses TRBV6-2 or TRBV6-3 and TRBJ2-7, with TRBD2 matching over 9 bases. The CDR3 here is CASSYSWLAGLYEQYF. CDR3 sequence (DNA): TGTGCCAGCAGTTACTCGTGGCTAGCGGGACTCTACGAGCAGTACTTC.